This T cell receptor (beta chain) derives from a study of vaccination effects on CD4 cells after COVID-19. The protocol was immunoSEQ multiplex PCR, while the TCRdb copy is restricted to in-frame clones and leaves out a portion. The sample has roughly 50,000 clones; approximately 75% are singletons. V lost 2 bases to trimming and J lost 8 bases; unmatched junction nucleotides: 5. This CDR3 has 13 residues. Germline V gene lookup returns CDR1 SGHVS and CDR2 FQNEAQ. Comment on this clone: Its antigen is not identified.

Viral peptide pool expansion of antigen-specific CD4+ T cells preceded sequencing in the ViraFEST assay. CD4+ T cell isolation took place after more than eight days of culture. Nobody among the vaccine recipients had prior SARS-CoV-2 infection (nucleocapsid antibodies were negative). The V and J genes are TRBV7-8 and TRBJ1-1; 7 bases align to TRBD1. This specimen consisted of CD4+ T cells from PBMCs cultured with HCoV-OC43 spike peptides, obtained before COVID-19 vaccination. Specified subset: HCoV-OC43 spike overlapping peptide pool stimulation. The TCR was taken from a human donor who received a COVID-19 vaccine. The CDR3 region is CASSLYIGGEAFF. The CDR3 DNA sequence: TGTGCCAGCAGCTTATATATAGGGGGCGAAGCTTTCTTT.